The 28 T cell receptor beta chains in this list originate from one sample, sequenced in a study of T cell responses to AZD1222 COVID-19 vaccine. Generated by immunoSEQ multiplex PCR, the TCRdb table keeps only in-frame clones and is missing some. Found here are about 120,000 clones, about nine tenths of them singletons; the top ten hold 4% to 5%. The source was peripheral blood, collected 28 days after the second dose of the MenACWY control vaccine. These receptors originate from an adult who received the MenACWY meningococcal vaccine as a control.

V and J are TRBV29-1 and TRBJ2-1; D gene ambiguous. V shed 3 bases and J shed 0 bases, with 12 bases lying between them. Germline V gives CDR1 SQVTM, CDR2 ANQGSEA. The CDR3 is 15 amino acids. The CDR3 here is CSVEGSASSYNEQFF. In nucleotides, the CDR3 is TGCAGCGTTGAGGGTTCAGCGAGCTCCTACAATGAGCAGTTCTTC.

The DNA for the CDR3 is TGTGCCAGTAGTATAGGGGGGTATTCCCCCCGACGACACGAGCAGTACTTC. Protein sequence: CASSIGGYSPRRHEQYF. V is TRBV19 and J is TRBJ2-7; D may be TRBD1 or TRBD2 (5 bases each). V was cut by 1 base and J by 5 bases, with 21 bases left in between. The CDR3 is made up of 17 amino acids. From germline, CDR1 is LNHDA and CDR2 SQIVND (reference sequence).

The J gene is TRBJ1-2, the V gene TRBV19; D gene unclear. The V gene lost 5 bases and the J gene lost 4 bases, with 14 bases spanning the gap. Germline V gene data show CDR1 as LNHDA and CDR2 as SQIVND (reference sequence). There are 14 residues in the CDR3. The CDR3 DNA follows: TGTGCCAGTAGTGTGGGGAGTTCCCGCTATGGCTACACCTTC. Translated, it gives CASSVGSSRYGYTF.

The CDR3 spells CASSSSIYEKLFF. CDR3 bases: TGTGCCAGCAGCTCATCCATATATGAAAAACTGTTTTTT. This chain joins TRBV5-4 and TRBJ1-4; unclear D gene. Trimming cost V 3 bases and J 6 bases, with 9 bases left between them. This CDR3 has 13 residues. Looked up from germline, CDR1 is SGHNT and CDR2 is YYREEE (reference sequence).

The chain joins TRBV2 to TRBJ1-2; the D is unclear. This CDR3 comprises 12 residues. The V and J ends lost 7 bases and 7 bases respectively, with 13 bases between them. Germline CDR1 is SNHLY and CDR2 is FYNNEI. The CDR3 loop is CASIGQDGGYTF. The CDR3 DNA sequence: TGTGCCAGCATCGGGCAGGACGGTGGCTACACCTTC. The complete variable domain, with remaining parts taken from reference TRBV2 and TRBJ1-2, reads EPEVTQTPSHQVTQMGQEVILRCVPISNHLYFYWYRQILGQKVEFLVSFYNNEISEKSEIFDDQFSVERPDGSNFTLKIRSTKLEDSAMYFCASIGQDGGYTFGSGTRLTVV.

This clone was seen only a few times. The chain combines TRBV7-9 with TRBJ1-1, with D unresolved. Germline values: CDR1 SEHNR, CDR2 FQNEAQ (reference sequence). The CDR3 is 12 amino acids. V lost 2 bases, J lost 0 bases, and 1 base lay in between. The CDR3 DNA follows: TGTGCCAGCAGCTTAATGAACACTGAAGCTTTCTTT. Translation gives CASSLMNTEAFF.

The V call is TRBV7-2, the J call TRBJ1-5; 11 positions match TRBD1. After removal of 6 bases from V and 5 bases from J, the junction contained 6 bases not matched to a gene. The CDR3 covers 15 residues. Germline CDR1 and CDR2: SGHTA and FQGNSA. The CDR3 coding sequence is TGTGCCAGCAGAGCCGGGACAGGGGGGGATCAGCCCCAGCATTTT. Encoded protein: CASRAGTGGDQPQHF.

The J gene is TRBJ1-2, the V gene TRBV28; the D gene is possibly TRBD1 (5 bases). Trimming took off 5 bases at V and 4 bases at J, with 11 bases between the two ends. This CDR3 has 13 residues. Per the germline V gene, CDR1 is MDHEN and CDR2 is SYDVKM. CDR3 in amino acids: CASSRRDSYGYTF. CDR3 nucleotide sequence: TGTGCCAGCAGTCGCCGGGACTCCTATGGCTACACCTTC.

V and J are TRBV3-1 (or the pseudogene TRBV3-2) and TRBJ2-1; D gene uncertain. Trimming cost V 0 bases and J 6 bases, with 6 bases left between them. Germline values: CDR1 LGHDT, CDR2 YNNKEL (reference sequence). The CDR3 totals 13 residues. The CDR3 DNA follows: TGTGCCAGCAGCCAAGATCCCTCCAATGAGCAGTTCTTC. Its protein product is CASSQDPSNEQFF.

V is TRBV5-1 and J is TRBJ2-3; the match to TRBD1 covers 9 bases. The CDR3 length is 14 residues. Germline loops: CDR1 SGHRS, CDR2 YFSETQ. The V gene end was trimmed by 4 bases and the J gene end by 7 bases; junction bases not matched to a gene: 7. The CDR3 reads CASSRDRVIHTQYF. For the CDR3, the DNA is TGCGCCAGCAGCCGGGACAGGGTTATACATACGCAGTATTTT.

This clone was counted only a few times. This chain's CDR3 is CASSAEMAASRNSPLHF. DNA of the CDR3: TGTGCCAGCAGCGCAGAGATGGCGGCATCCCGTAATTCACCCCTCCACTTT. V is TRBV9 and J is TRBJ1-6; D is undetermined. CDR3 length equals 17 residues. Germline V gene lookup returns CDR1 SGDLS and CDR2 YYNGEE. Trimming left V 3 bases short and J 6 bases short, with 19 bases between.

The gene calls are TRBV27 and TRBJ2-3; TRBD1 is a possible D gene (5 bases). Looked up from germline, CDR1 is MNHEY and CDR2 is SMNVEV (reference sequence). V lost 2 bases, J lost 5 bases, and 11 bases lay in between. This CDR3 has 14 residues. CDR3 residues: CASSLPRAEDTQYF. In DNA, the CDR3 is TGTGCCAGCAGTTTACCCAGGGCAGAAGATACGCAGTATTTT.

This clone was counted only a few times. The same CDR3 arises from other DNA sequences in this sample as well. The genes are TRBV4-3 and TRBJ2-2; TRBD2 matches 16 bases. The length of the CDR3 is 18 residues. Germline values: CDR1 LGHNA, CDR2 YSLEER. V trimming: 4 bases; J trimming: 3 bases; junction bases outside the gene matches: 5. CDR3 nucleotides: TGCGCCAGCAGCCCGGGACTAGCGGGGGGGCCGGACACCGGGGAGCTGTTTTTT. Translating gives CASSPGLAGGPDTGELFF.

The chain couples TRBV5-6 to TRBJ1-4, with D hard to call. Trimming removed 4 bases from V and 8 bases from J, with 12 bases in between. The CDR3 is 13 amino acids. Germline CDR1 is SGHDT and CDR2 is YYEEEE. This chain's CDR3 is CASSGSWSEKLFF. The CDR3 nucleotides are TGTGCCAGCAGCGGGAGTTGGTCCGAAAAACTGTTTTTT.

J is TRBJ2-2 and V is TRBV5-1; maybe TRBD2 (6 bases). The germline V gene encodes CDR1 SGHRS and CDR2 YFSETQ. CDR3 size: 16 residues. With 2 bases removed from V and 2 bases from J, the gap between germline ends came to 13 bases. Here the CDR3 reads CASSLGIAVNTGELFF. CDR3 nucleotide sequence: TGCGCCAGCAGCTTAGGGATAGCGGTAAACACCGGGGAGCTGTTTTTT.

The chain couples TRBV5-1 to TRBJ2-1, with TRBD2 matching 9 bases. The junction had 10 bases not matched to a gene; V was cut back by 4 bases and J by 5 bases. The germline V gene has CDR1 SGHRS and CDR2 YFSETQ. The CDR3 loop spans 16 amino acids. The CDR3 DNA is TGCGCCAGCAGCCCCCGGCCTAGCGGGGAGAACAATGAGCAGTTCTTC. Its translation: CASSPRPSGENNEQFF.

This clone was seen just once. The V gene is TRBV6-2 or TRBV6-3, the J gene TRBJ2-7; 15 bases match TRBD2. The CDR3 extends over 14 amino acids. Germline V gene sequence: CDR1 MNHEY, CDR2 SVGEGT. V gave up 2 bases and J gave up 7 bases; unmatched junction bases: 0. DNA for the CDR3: TGTGCCAGCAGTTACGGGACTAGCGGGGGGGAGCAGTACGTC. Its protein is CASSYGTSGGEQYV.

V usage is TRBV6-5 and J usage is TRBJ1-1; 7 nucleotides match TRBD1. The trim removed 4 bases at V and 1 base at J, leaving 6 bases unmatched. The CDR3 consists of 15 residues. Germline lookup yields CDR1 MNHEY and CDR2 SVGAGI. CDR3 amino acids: CASSSPGQSNTEAFF. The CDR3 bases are TGTGCCAGCAGTTCCCCGGGACAGTCGAACACTGAAGCTTTCTTT.

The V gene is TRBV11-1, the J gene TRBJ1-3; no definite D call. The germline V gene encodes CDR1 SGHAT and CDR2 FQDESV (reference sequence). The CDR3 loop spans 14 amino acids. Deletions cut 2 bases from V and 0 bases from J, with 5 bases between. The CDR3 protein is CASSLRNSGNTIYF. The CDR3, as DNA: TGTGCCAGCAGCTTACGGAACTCTGGAAACACCATATATTTT.

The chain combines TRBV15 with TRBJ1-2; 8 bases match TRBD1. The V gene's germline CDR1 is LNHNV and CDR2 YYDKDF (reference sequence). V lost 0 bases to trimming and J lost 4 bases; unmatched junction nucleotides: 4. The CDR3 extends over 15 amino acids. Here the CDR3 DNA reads TGTGCCACCAGCAGAGATCAGACAGGGGTCTATGGCTACACCTTC. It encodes CATSRDQTGVYGYTF.

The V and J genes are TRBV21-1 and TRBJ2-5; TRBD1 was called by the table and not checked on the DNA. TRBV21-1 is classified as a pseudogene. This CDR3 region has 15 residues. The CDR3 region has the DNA TGTGCCAGCAGCAAAATGGACAGGGGGCAAGAGACCCAGTACTTC. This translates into CASSKMDRGQETQYF.

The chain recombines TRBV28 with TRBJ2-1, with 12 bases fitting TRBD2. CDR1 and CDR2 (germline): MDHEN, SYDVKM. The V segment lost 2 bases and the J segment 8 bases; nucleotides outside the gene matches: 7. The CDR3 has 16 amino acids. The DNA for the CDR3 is TGTGCCAGCAGTTTAGAGACTAGCGGGAGTAGCCATGAGCAGTTCTTC. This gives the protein CASSLETSGSSHEQFF.

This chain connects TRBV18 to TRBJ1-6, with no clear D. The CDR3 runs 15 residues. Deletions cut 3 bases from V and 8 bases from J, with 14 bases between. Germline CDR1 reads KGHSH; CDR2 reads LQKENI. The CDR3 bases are TGTGCCAGCTCACCCTTTACCATCGGGGATTCACCCCTCCACTTT. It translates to CASSPFTIGDSPLHF.

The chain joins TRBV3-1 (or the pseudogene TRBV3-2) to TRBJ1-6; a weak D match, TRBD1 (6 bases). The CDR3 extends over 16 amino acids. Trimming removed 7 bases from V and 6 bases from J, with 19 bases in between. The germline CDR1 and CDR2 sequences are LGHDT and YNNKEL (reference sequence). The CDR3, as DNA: TGTGCCAGCACCCCCCCCGGGACACTCGGTAATTCACCCCTCCACTTT. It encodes CASTPPGTLGNSPLHF.

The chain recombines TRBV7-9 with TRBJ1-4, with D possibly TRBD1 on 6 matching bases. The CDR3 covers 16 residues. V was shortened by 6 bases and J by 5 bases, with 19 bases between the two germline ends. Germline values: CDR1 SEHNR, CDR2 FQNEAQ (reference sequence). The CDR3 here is CASRPNTGPRNEKLFF. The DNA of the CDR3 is TGTGCCAGCAGACCGAACACAGGGCCGAGGAATGAAAAACTGTTTTTT.

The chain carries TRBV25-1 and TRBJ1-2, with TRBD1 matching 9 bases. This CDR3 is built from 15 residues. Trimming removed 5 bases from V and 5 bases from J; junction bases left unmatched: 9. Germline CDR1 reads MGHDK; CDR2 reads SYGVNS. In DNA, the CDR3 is TGTGCCAGCAGTCCCGACCCGACAGGGGGATATGGCTACACCTTC. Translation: CASSPDPTGGYGYTF.

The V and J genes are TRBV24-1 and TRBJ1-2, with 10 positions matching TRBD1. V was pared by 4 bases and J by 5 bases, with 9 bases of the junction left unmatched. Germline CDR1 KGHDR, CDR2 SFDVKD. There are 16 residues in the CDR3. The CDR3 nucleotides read TGTGCCACCAGTGACCGTGCCGGGACAGGGGATTATGGCTACACCTTC. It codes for CATSDRAGTGDYGYTF.

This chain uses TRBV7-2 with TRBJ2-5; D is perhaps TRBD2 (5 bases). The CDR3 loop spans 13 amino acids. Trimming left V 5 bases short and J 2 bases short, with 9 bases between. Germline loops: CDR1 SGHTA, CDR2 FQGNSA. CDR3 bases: TGTGCCAGCAGCACTAGTCGGCAAGAGACCCAGTACTTC. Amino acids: CASSTSRQETQYF.